The sequence of this TCR beta chain was determined in a study of blood T cell repertoires in COVID-19. Study overall: Acute-phase and convalescent COVID-19 samples originated in the United States, Italy and Spain. In each case, the material was cDNA or gDNA derived from T cells, B-cell-depleted T cells, or PBMCs.

Original processing methods: Cell counts per sample came from amplifying reference gene primers. Clones were read by immunoSEQ multiplex PCR, and TCRdb kept only the in-frame ones, dropping some. Clone size and V and J calls were adopted from that table, with D and trimming inferred from the DNA. Of tens of thousands of clones detected, 82% appear once; the ten largest clones hold 13% to 15%. Germline V gives CDR1 MNHEY, CDR2 SVGAGI. The CDR3 consists of 13 residues. Unmatched junction bases numbered 6, after V lost 6 bases and J lost 5 bases. The origin of this receptor is a human donor with acute or convalescent COVID-19. The donor label of this sample is uncertain. V and J are TRBV6-5 and TRBJ1-1; 7 nucleotides align to TRBD1. The sequencing sample was made of peripheral blood. The CDR3, as DNA: TGTGCCAGCAGCCGAGGGGGCCGGACTGAAGCTTTCTTT. Translation gives CASSRGGRTEAFF.